Listed below are T cell receptor beta chains from one sample, sequenced in a study of OX40 agonist ivuxolimab in advanced cancers. Using immunoSEQ multiplex PCR, the repertoire was profiled, and TCRdb retains in-frame clones only, with some absent. The sample has 95,000 to 150,000 clones, around 93% seen once. Sequences were derived from CD4+ or CD8+ T cells sorted from blood, sampled in a trial of the OX40 agonist ivuxolimab. The receptors derive from an adult with an advanced solid tumor such as melanoma, head and neck, liver or kidney cancer. Both conserved end residues are part of each CDR3. Each record gives: V gene, D gene, clone size, J gene, CDR3 protein, CDR3 DNA. The D gene is left open where the match is weak. Clone size is stated in some rows and not others, as once, few, many or a class when expanded.

v_gene: TRBV28; d_gene: TRBD1; abundance: few; j_gene: TRBJ1-1; CDR3aa: CASNTLNRGEAFF; CDR3nt: TGTGCCAGCAACACTCTCAACAGGGGTGAAGCTTTCTTT
v_gene: TRBV5-1; d_gene: .; abundance: .; j_gene: TRBJ2-2; CDR3aa: CASSFQNTGELFF; CDR3nt: TGCGCCAGCAGCTTCCAGAACACCGGGGAGCTGTTTTTT
v_gene: TRBV6-6; d_gene: .; abundance: .; j_gene: TRBJ1-4; CDR3aa: CASSYSGTVNEKLFF; CDR3nt: TGTGCCAGCAGTTATTCCGGGACGGTAAATGAAAAACTGTTTTTT
v_gene: TRBV11-1; d_gene: .; abundance: .; j_gene: TRBJ2-3; CDR3aa: CASSLDPSTDTQYF; CDR3nt: TGTGCCAGCAGCTTAGATCCCTCCACAGATACGCAGTATTTT
v_gene: TRBV5-6; d_gene: .; abundance: .; j_gene: TRBJ1-3; CDR3aa: CASSLAKGRAGGNTIYF; CDR3nt: TGTGCCAGCAGCTTGGCCAAGGGCAGGGCCGGAGGAAACACCATATATTTT
v_gene: TRBV15; d_gene: .; abundance: .; j_gene: TRBJ2-2; CDR3aa: CASRGDSRTGELFF; CDR3nt: TGTGCCTCGAGGGGGGACAGTCGGACCGGGGAGCTGTTTTTT
v_gene: TRBV7-3; d_gene: TRBD2; abundance: .; j_gene: TRBJ2-2; CDR3aa: CASSLQTSGITGELFF; CDR3nt: TGTGCCAGCAGCTTACAAACTAGCGGTATCACCGGGGAGCTGTTTTTT
v_gene: TRBV18; d_gene: .; abundance: .; j_gene: TRBJ2-1; CDR3aa: CASSPRNEQFF; CDR3nt: TGTGCCAGCTCACCACGGAATGAGCAGTTCTTC
v_gene: TRBV5-1; d_gene: TRBD2; abundance: .; j_gene: TRBJ2-7; CDR3aa: CASSWGLAGGPSYEQYF; CDR3nt: TGCGCCAGCAGCTGGGGACTAGCGGGAGGGCCATCCTACGAGCAGTACTTC
v_gene: TRBV27; d_gene: .; abundance: .; j_gene: TRBJ2-2; CDR3aa: CASSQTSPGELFF; CDR3nt: TGTGCCAGCAGTCAGACTAGTCCCGGGGAGCTGTTTTTT
v_gene: TRBV2; d_gene: TRBD2; abundance: .; j_gene: TRBJ2-3; CDR3aa: CATTSGSYEYTQYF; CDR3nt: TGTGCCACTACTAGCGGGAGTTATGAGTATACGCAGTATTTT
v_gene: TRBV27; d_gene: .; abundance: .; j_gene: TRBJ2-7; CDR3aa: CASSVTGNYEQYF; CDR3nt: TGTGCCAGCAGTGTTACAGGGAATTACGAGCAGTACTTC
v_gene: TRBV30; d_gene: .; abundance: .; j_gene: TRBJ1-3; CDR3aa: CAWSQSGNTIYF; CDR3nt: TGTGCCTGGAGTCAGTCTGGAAACACCATATATTTT
v_gene: TRBV2; d_gene: TRBD1; abundance: .; j_gene: TRBJ1-1; CDR3aa: CASGKGQANTEAFF; CDR3nt: TGTGCCAGCGGGAAGGGACAGGCAAACACTGAAGCTTTCTTT
v_gene: TRBV7-9; d_gene: .; abundance: .; j_gene: TRBJ1-5; CDR3aa: CASSFGGGPQHF; CDR3nt: TGTGCCAGCAGCTTTGGGGGTGGGCCCCAGCATTTT
v_gene: TRBV7-3; d_gene: .; abundance: .; j_gene: TRBJ1-2; CDR3aa: CASSLTGGYGYTF; CDR3nt: TGTGCCAGCAGCTTAACCGGTGGCTATGGCTACACCTTC
v_gene: TRBV11-3; d_gene: TRBD1; abundance: .; j_gene: TRBJ2-2; CDR3aa: CASSLTGTGGAGELFF; CDR3nt: TGTGCCAGCAGCTTAACCGGGACAGGGGGAGCCGGGGAGCTGTTTTTT
v_gene: TRBV4-3; d_gene: TRBD2; abundance: .; j_gene: TRBJ2-1; CDR3aa: CASSHGLAEYNEQFF; CDR3nt: TGCGCCAGCAGCCATGGACTAGCGGAGTACAATGAGCAGTTCTTC
v_gene: TRBV10-1; d_gene: TRBD2; abundance: once; j_gene: TRBJ2-5; CDR3aa: CASSETTGTSGIGPQYF; CDR3nt: TGCGCCAGCAGTGAGACCACCGGGACTAGCGGGATTGGGCCCCAGTACTTC
v_gene: TRBV6-5; d_gene: .; abundance: .; j_gene: TRBJ2-3; CDR3aa: CASSPTHTDTQYF; CDR3nt: TGTGCCAGCAGTCCTACCCACACAGATACGCAGTATTTT
v_gene: TRBV5-4; d_gene: TRBD2; abundance: .; j_gene: TRBJ2-3; CDR3aa: CASSATTGGSGILDTQYF; CDR3nt: TGTGCCAGCAGCGCTACAACGGGGGGGAGCGGGATTTTAGATACGCAGTATTTT
v_gene: TRBV7-2; d_gene: .; abundance: .; j_gene: TRBJ2-2; CDR3aa: CASSLADSPTGELFF; CDR3nt: TGTGCCAGCAGCTTAGCAGACTCCCCCACCGGGGAGCTGTTTTTT
v_gene: TRBV9; d_gene: .; abundance: .; j_gene: TRBJ2-7; CDR3aa: CASSPRRQGYTEQYF; CDR3nt: TGTGCCAGCAGCCCCCGACGCCAGGGCTATACGGAGCAGTACTTC
v_gene: TRBV28; d_gene: .; abundance: .; j_gene: TRBJ2-7; CDR3aa: CASSIPGIGQDEQYF; CDR3nt: TGTGCCAGCAGTATCCCCGGGATAGGTCAGGACGAGCAGTACTTC
v_gene: TRBV19; d_gene: TRBD1; abundance: .; j_gene: TRBJ1-3; CDR3aa: CASSYIGGASGNTIYF; CDR3nt: TGTGCCAGTAGTTACATAGGGGGCGCGTCTGGAAACACCATATATTTT
v_gene: TRBV28; d_gene: .; abundance: .; j_gene: TRBJ2-7; CDR3aa: CASSFRTIPIETYYEQYF; CDR3nt: TGTGCCAGCAGTTTCAGGACGATCCCGATTGAAACCTACTACGAGCAGTACTTC
v_gene: TRBV5-4; d_gene: .; abundance: .; j_gene: TRBJ1-1; CDR3aa: CASSLGEGIVNTEAFF; CDR3nt: TGTGCCAGCAGCTTGGGGGAGGGGATAGTGAACACTGAAGCTTTCTTT
v_gene: TRBV6-4; d_gene: .; abundance: .; j_gene: TRBJ2-5; CDR3aa: CASSEREGGTQYF; CDR3nt: TGTGCCAGCAGTGAACGCGAAGGGGGGACCCAGTACTTC
v_gene: TRBV18; d_gene: TRBD1; abundance: .; j_gene: TRBJ1-5; CDR3aa: CASSQTGTGGNQPQHF; CDR3nt: TGTGCCAGCTCACAAACCGGGACAGGGGGCAATCAGCCCCAGCATTTT
v_gene: TRBV19; d_gene: .; abundance: .; j_gene: TRBJ1-1; CDR3aa: CASSVKGGPNTEAFF; CDR3nt: TGTGCCAGTAGTGTAAAGGGGGGCCCGAACACTGAAGCTTTCTTT
v_gene: TRBV28; d_gene: TRBD2; abundance: .; j_gene: TRBJ2-5; CDR3aa: CASSWGLANQETQYF; CDR3nt: TGTGCCAGCAGTTGGGGACTAGCGAACCAAGAGACCCAGTACTTC
v_gene: TRBV19; d_gene: TRBD1; abundance: .; j_gene: TRBJ2-7; CDR3aa: CASSPRDRGYEQYF; CDR3nt: TGTGCCAGTAGTCCCCGGGACAGGGGGTACGAGCAGTACTTC
v_gene: TRBV6-1; d_gene: .; abundance: .; j_gene: TRBJ1-1; CDR3aa: CASSEVQRRNTEAFF; CDR3nt: TGTGCCAGCAGTGAAGTCCAACGGAGGAACACTGAAGCTTTCTTT
v_gene: TRBV23-1; d_gene: .; abundance: .; j_gene: TRBJ2-1; CDR3aa: CASSQSTGREKRKQFF; CDR3nt: TGCGCCAGCAGTCAATCGACAGGGCGGGAGAAAAGGAAGCAGTTCTTC
v_gene: TRBV11-1; d_gene: .; abundance: .; j_gene: TRBJ2-7; CDR3aa: CASSLDGIRYEQYF; CDR3nt: TGTGCCAGCAGCTTAGACGGTATCCGTTACGAGCAGTACTTC
v_gene: TRBV28; d_gene: TRBD1; abundance: .; j_gene: TRBJ1-1; CDR3aa: CASSLVQGATPNTEAFF; CDR3nt: TGTGCCAGCAGTTTAGTACAGGGGGCCACCCCGAACACTGAAGCTTTCTTT
v_gene: TRBV6-5; d_gene: TRBD1; abundance: .; j_gene: TRBJ1-1; CDR3aa: CASSPRTGREAFF; CDR3nt: TGTGCCAGCAGCCCCAGGACAGGGCGGGAAGCTTTCTTT
v_gene: TRBV11-1; d_gene: .; abundance: .; j_gene: TRBJ1-1; CDR3aa: CASSLESQNTEAFF; CDR3nt: TGTGCCAGCAGCTTAGAGTCACAGAACACTGAAGCTTTCTTT
v_gene: TRBV28; d_gene: TRBD1; abundance: .; j_gene: TRBJ1-4; CDR3aa: CASSLGQTPEKLFF; CDR3nt: TGTGCCAGCAGTTTGGGACAGACACCCGAAAAACTGTTTTTT
v_gene: TRBV7-9; d_gene: .; abundance: .; j_gene: TRBJ2-7; CDR3aa: CASSDELTLPYF; CDR3nt: TGTGCCAGCAGCGACGAGCTCACCCTCCCGTACTTC
v_gene: TRBV27; d_gene: .; abundance: .; j_gene: TRBJ2-7; CDR3aa: CASRRLREDSYEQYF; CDR3nt: TGTGCCAGCAGACGGCTAAGGGAAGACTCCTACGAGCAGTACTTC
v_gene: TRBV15; d_gene: .; abundance: .; j_gene: TRBJ1-2; CDR3aa: CATSSAIDAYYGYTF; CDR3nt: TGTGCCACCAGCAGCGCCATCGACGCGTACTATGGCTACACCTTC
v_gene: TRBV6-5; d_gene: .; abundance: .; j_gene: TRBJ1-2; CDR3aa: CASSGGGSSYGYTF; CDR3nt: TGTGCCAGCAGCGGCGGGGGCTCTAGCTATGGCTACACCTTC
v_gene: TRBV19; d_gene: .; abundance: .; j_gene: TRBJ1-1; CDR3aa: CASSIQGTLNTEAFF; CDR3nt: TGTGCCAGTAGTATACAGGGGACCTTGAACACTGAAGCTTTCTTT
v_gene: TRBV28; d_gene: .; abundance: .; j_gene: TRBJ1-1; CDR3aa: CASSRTVMNTEAFF; CDR3nt: TGTGCCAGCAGCAGGACAGTCATGAACACTGAAGCTTTCTTT
v_gene: TRBV7-8; d_gene: .; abundance: once; j_gene: TRBJ1-1; CDR3aa: CASSSKDTVTEAFF; CDR3nt: TGTGCCAGCAGCTCCAAGGACACTGTCACTGAAGCTTTCTTT
v_gene: TRBV6-1; d_gene: .; abundance: .; j_gene: TRBJ1-4; CDR3aa: CASDARKGGMEKLFF; CDR3nt: TGTGCCAGCGACGCCAGAAAAGGGGGGATGGAAAAACTGTTTTTT
v_gene: TRBV15; d_gene: TRBD2; abundance: .; j_gene: TRBJ2-7; CDR3aa: CATSRDQTSGSRSYEQYF; CDR3nt: TGTGCCACCAGCAGAGATCAGACTAGCGGGAGCCGCTCCTACGAGCAGTACTTC
v_gene: TRBV10-3; d_gene: .; abundance: .; j_gene: TRBJ1-5; CDR3aa: CATRTSGGNQPQHF; CDR3nt: TGTGCCACTAGGACGAGCGGTGGCAATCAGCCCCAGCATTTT
v_gene: TRBV18; d_gene: TRBD2; abundance: .; j_gene: TRBJ2-7; CDR3aa: CASSAGTSGTYEQYF; CDR3nt: TGTGCCAGCTCGGCCGGGACTAGCGGAACCTACGAGCAGTACTTC
v_gene: TRBV21-1; d_gene: .; abundance: .; j_gene: TRBJ2-7; CDR3aa: CASSICGGGSYEQYF; CDR3nt: TGTGCCAGCAGCATTTGTGGGGGAGGCTCCTACGAGCAGTACTTC
v_gene: TRBV19; d_gene: TRBD2; abundance: .; j_gene: TRBJ2-7; CDR3aa: CASSIASGAAGGLEQYF; CDR3nt: TGTGCCAGTAGTATAGCTTCAGGAGCGGCGGGGGGGCTCGAGCAGTACTTC